The 23 T cell receptor beta chains presented below share a single source sample, sequenced in a study of shared clonotypes between healthy human individuals. Only in-frame clones appear in the TCRdb table, and some are missing; sequencing was by immunoSEQ multiplex PCR. The sample lists 1.5 million to 2.5 million clones; about 95% were seen once. Selected positively for CCR7 and CD45RO-negative, naive CD8 cells excluded terminally differentiated effector memory CD45RA+ cells. The sequencing sample was made of naive CD8+ T cells sorted from blood. The source is a man between 18 and 29 years old in good health.

The gene calls are TRBV7-9 and TRBJ1-3; no definite D call. CDR1 and CDR2 (germline): SEHNR, FQNEAQ (reference sequence). The CDR3 has 17 residues. V lost 0 bases and J 0 bases, leaving 12 bases between the germline ends. The CDR3: CASSLALQELSGNTIYF. For the CDR3, the DNA is TGTGCCAGCAGCTTAGCGCTTCAGGAGCTCTCTGGAAACACCATATATTTT.

The chain uses TRBV6-1 and TRBJ2-5; unclear D gene. The CDR3 loop spans 15 amino acids. Germline V CDR1 and CDR2: MNHNS, SASEGT. Trimming shortened V by 0 bases and J by 2 bases, and 10 bases separated the two germline ends. CDR3 DNA: TGTGCCAGCAGTGAAGCCTTGGGAAATCAAGAGACCCAGTACTTC. Translated, it gives CASSEALGNQETQYF.

The chain employs TRBV15 and TRBJ2-2; tentative D call: TRBD2 (6 bases). The CDR3 is 15 residues long. V shed 1 base and J shed 4 bases, with 10 bases lying between them. CDR1 and CDR2 (germline): LNHNV, YYDKDF (reference sequence). The CDR3 is CATSRASEGTGELFF. CDR3 bases: TGTGCCACCAGCAGAGCTTCGGAGGGCACCGGGGAGCTGTTTTTT.

The J gene is TRBJ2-3, the V gene TRBV19, with 7 bases matching TRBD1. Germline values: CDR1 LNHDA, CDR2 SQIVND (reference sequence). J gave up 2 bases and V 5 bases, and 10 bases lay outside the gene matches. This CDR3 comprises 16 residues. The CDR3 nucleotides read TGTGCCAGTAGTTCCCCGACAGGGCTTTTCACAGATACGCAGTATTTT. It translates to CASSSPTGLFTDTQYF.

The genes are TRBV21-1 and TRBJ2-6. TRBV21-1 is reported as a pseudogene. This CDR3 is 17 amino acids long. The CDR3 DNA follows: TGTGCCAGCAGCCGTCGGACCCCTCAGGCCGGGGCCAACGTCCTGACTTTC. Protein sequence: CASSRRTPQAGANVLTF.

The chain couples TRBV9 to TRBJ1-1, with no clear D. Germline V gene lookup returns CDR1 SGDLS and CDR2 YYNGEE. The CDR3 extends over 13 amino acids. Trimming took 2 bases from V and 6 from J, leaving 11 bases between them. Written as DNA, the CDR3 is TGTGCCAGCAGCGTTTTGTCCGGTGCTGAAGCTTTCTTT. Residues: CASSVLSGAEAFF. The full variable domain, its missing parts supplied by reference TRBV9 and TRBJ1-1, is DSGVTQTPKHLITATGQRVTLRCSPRSGDLSVYWYQQSLDQGLQFLIQYYNGEERAKGNILERFSAQQFPDLHSELNLSSLELGDSALYFCASSVLSGAEAFFGQGTRLTVV.

This clone was seen more than once but under ten times. An end of the junction differs from the germline gene, which may be a read error. The rearrangement uses TRBV7-9 and TRBJ1-5, with 7 bases matching TRBD1. Germline-derived CDR1 and CDR2 are SEHNR and FQNEAQ (reference sequence). The CDR3 runs to 12 residues. This chain's CDR3 is CASSSQGQSLLF. CDR3 in DNA: TGTGCCAGCAGCTCCCAGGGACAGAGCTTACTCTTT.

The V call is TRBV4-1, the J call TRBJ2-3, with TRBD1 matching 7 bases. The CDR3 is 15 amino acids. CDR1 MGHRA and CDR2 YSYEKL come from the germline V gene. V lost 3 bases, J lost 2 bases, and 5 bases stayed unmatched. The CDR3 bases are TGCGCCAGCAGCCAGCGACAGGGCTACACAGATACGCAGTATTTT. Translation: CASSQRQGYTDTQYF.

The V call is TRBV28, the J call TRBJ1-2, with a tentative D call TRBD1 (5 bases). The V and J ends lost 4 bases and 8 bases respectively, with 35 bases between them. CDR1 and CDR2 from the germline V gene are MDHEN and SYDVKM. The length of the CDR3 is 20 residues. CDR3 region: CASSSTTAREGLYQGLGYTF. CDR3 nucleotides: TGTGCCAGCAGTTCAACTACTGCCAGGGAAGGGCTGTATCAGGGCCTGGGCTACACCTTC.

The chain links TRBV11-2 to TRBJ2-7, with D possibly being TRBD1 or TRBD2 (5 bases each). The CDR3 is 15 residues long. Trimming left V 8 bases short and J 2 bases short, with 19 bases between. CDR1 is SGHAT, CDR2 FQNNGV, per germline. CDR3: CASGWGPMNAYEQYF. The CDR3 coding sequence is TGTGCCAGCGGTTGGGGACCAATGAATGCCTACGAGCAGTACTTC.

Comment on this clone: Relative to the germline gene, one junction end is altered; a read error may explain this. V and J are TRBV5-3 and TRBJ2-2; 9 bases match TRBD1. TRBV5-3 is marked as an open reading frame, function uncertain. The CDR3 contains 15 residues. The CDR3 DNA reads as TGTGCCAGAAGCTTGGAACAGGGGGCTCCCGGGGAACTGTTTTTT. This gives the protein CARSLEQGAPGELFF.

The V call is TRBV7-2, the J call TRBJ2-1, with TRBD2 as a possible D gene (5 bases). V lost 1 base to trimming and J lost 8 bases, with 15 bases between them. The CDR3 runs to 15 residues. CDR1 and CDR2 from the germline V gene are SGHTA and FQGNSA. The CDR3 DNA follows: TGTGCCAGCAGCTTAGATACGCAAGGGAGTCATGAGCAGTTCTTC. Residues: CASSLDTQGSHEQFF.

This chain joins TRBV7-6 and TRBJ2-1, with 9 bases fitting TRBD1. Germline lookup yields CDR1 SGHVS and CDR2 FNYEAQ. This CDR3 is 16 amino acids long. V lost 1 base, J lost 7 bases, and 8 bases stayed unmatched. The CDR3 here is CASSLVAGTGLNEQFF. The CDR3 bases are TGTGCCAGCAGCTTAGTGGCCGGGACAGGGTTGAATGAGCAGTTCTTC.

V and J are TRBV6-5 and TRBJ2-2; D gene uncertain. The CDR3 has 14 residues. V dropped 7 bases and J dropped 2 bases, with 11 bases sitting between them. Germline loops: CDR1 MNHEY, CDR2 SVGAGI. The CDR3, as DNA: TGTGCCAGCACTTGGACGGCAAACACCGGGGAGCTGTTTTTT. Protein product: CASTWTANTGELFF.

A single count supports this clone. The CDR3 DNA reads TGTGCCAGCGCCCTGGGGGCCCTAAACTATGGCTACACCTTC. This translates into CASALGALNYGYTF. The rearrangement links TRBV11-2 to TRBJ1-2; the D gene is possibly TRBD1 (6 bases). Germline V gene sequence: CDR1 SGHAT, CDR2 FQNNGV. The CDR3 runs to 14 residues. V was pared by 8 bases and J by 2 bases, with 15 bases between.

The gene calls are TRBV7-2 and TRBJ2-7; 8 bases map to TRBD2. V shed 3 bases and J 1 base; nucleotides not matched to a gene: 5. This CDR3 spans 15 amino acids. The germline gives CDR1 SGHTA, CDR2 FQGNSA. CDR3 in amino acids: CASSFSGDLSYEQYF. The CDR3 DNA reads TGTGCCAGCAGCTTTAGCGGGGATTTATCCTACGAGCAGTACTTC.

This chain connects TRBV4-1 to TRBJ1-2; 7 nucleotides line up with TRBD1. Germline V gene lookup returns CDR1 MGHRA and CDR2 YSYEKL. The CDR3 runs 15 residues. Trimming took 0 bases from V and 7 from J; bases not matched to a gene: 8. The CDR3 sequence is CASSQDRKGAGGYTF. In DNA, the CDR3 is TGCGCCAGCAGCCAAGATCGCAAGGGGGCTGGTGGCTACACCTTC.

As for this clone: Additional DNA sequences in this sample encode the identical CDR3. The V gene is TRBV9, the J gene TRBJ2-3, with D possibly TRBD2 on 6 matching bases. This CDR3 contains 14 residues. CDR1 and CDR2 (germline): SGDLS, YYNGEE. The V and J ends lost 3 bases and 3 bases respectively, with 11 bases between them. The CDR3 sequence is CASSGSGRTDTQYF. The DNA of the CDR3 is TGTGCCAGCAGCGGTAGCGGTCGGACAGATACGCAGTATTTT.

This chain connects TRBV29-1 to TRBJ1-2; the match to TRBD1 covers 11 bases. With 6 bases clipped from V and 8 bases from J, the junction kept 8 bases outside the gene matches. This CDR3 is built from 13 residues. Per germline, CDR1 SQVTM and CDR2 ANQGSEA. The CDR3 region is CSVPGQGDVGYTF. As DNA, the CDR3 is TGCAGCGTCCCGGGACAGGGGGATGTAGGCTACACCTTC.

This chain's CDR3 is CASSFLGGEPYEQYF. The CDR3 region has the DNA TGTGCCAGCAGTTTTCTTGGCGGGGAACCCTACGAGCAGTACTTC. The gene calls are TRBV27 and TRBJ2-7; D is perhaps TRBD2 (6 bases). This CDR3 contains 15 residues. The germline CDR1 and CDR2 sequences are MNHEY and SMNVEV (reference sequence). V shed 3 bases and J shed 2 bases, with 14 bases lying between them.

V usage is TRBV12-5 and J usage is TRBJ2-3; 11 bases are a match to TRBD2. The CDR3 is 14 residues long. After removal of 6 bases from V and 11 bases from J, the junction contained 10 bases not matched to a gene. Germline V gives CDR1 LGHNT, CDR2 FRNRAP. The CDR3 nucleotides read TGTGCTAGTGGCCCGACTAGCGGGGTCTATAGGCAGTATTTT. It translates to CASGPTSGVYRQYF. The full variable domain, its missing parts supplied by reference TRBV12-5 and TRBJ2-3, is DARVTQTPRHKVTEMGQEVTMRCQPILGHNTVFWYRQTMMQGLELLAYFRNRAPLDDSGMPKDRFSAEMPDATLATLKIQPSEPRDSAVYFCASGPTSGVYRQYFGPGTRLTVL.

The chain couples TRBV11-1 to TRBJ2-7; 9 bases are a match to TRBD1. The length of the CDR3 is 14 residues. Trimming cost V 4 bases and J 3 bases; bases outside gene matches: 4. Germline CDR1 is SGHAT and CDR2 is FQDESV (reference sequence). The CDR3 DNA reads as TGTGCCAGCAGCTGGGGACAGGGAAGCTACGAGCAGTACTTC. Translated, it gives CASSWGQGSYEQYF.

Worth noting for this clone: Other DNA sequences from this sample encode an identical CDR3 as well. The chain joins TRBV11-2 to TRBJ2-7; the D gene is possibly TRBD2 (6 bases). In germline, CDR1 is SGHAT, CDR2 FQNNGV. This CDR3 region has 15 residues. Trimming cost V 1 base and J 2 bases, with 12 bases left between them. CDR3 residues: CASSLGLAVTYEQYF. For the CDR3, the DNA is TGTGCCAGCAGCTTAGGTTTAGCGGTTACCTACGAGCAGTACTTC.